This entry describes one TCR beta chain. Its cognate antigen is unknown. The CDR3 end shows no conserved phenylalanine or tryptophan, and so a read error is likely. RNA was extracted with the RNeasy kit, and a quantity of roughly 0.45 to 1 ug was reverse transcribed using random hexamers. TCRdb ran MiXCR on the immunoSEQ multiplex PCR reads and lists one entry per CDR3 protein. The sample consists of fewer than 80,000 distinct CDR3 sequences, roughly 95% of them appearing once. The CDR3 extends over 12 amino acids. The V gene lost 8 bases and the J gene lost 7 bases, with 10 bases spanning the gap. Germline values: CDR1 SGHRS, CDR2 YFSETQ. These data come from a study of CD8 T cells in Susac syndrome. At the level of the study: Intravenous immunoglobulin alone or corticosteroids were being given to patients with Susac syndrome at blood draw, unless they were therapy-naive.

Definite or probable Susac syndrome was diagnosed using recently defined diagnostic criteria. Study-level findings and limits: Individuals included in the TCR sequencing and HLA analysis were acknowledged by the study to be relatively few in number.

The chain has TRBV5-1 and TRBJ1-6, with no clear D. The source material was CD8+ T cells from PBMCs. This clonotype was obtained from a human donor with Susac syndrome. CDR3 sequence reads: CASRDGNSPLHL. The CDR3 DNA sequence: TGCGCCAGTAGAGACGGAAATTCACCCCTCCACTTG.